This T cell receptor (beta chain) comes out of a study of T cells in localized non-small cell lung cancer. General study findings and limits: Elevated blood T cell density was associated with longer overall survival. It was uninvolved adjacent lung that showed the highest T cell clonality, exceeding tumor. Median detection of top 100 tumor clones in adjacent lung was approximately 50 clones.

By proportion, this clone is medium-sized. As yet, its antigen is unknown. Per the germline V gene, CDR1 is SGDLS and CDR2 is YYNGEE. Trimming shortened V by 3 bases and J by 0 bases, and 12 bases separated the two germline ends. The CDR3 sequence is 15 residues long. Here immunoSEQ multiplex PCR was the method, and the copy in TCRdb shows in-frame clones only, minus some. The sample shows about 1,400 clones, over 20% of them seen only once. Sequences were derived from normal lung tissue next to the tumor, sampled before any cancer treatment. This TCR was recovered from a female donor older than 55 with stage II squamous cell lung carcinoma. The rearrangement links TRBV9 to TRBJ1-1, with D perhaps TRBD1 (6 bases). The CDR3, as DNA: TGTGCCAGCAGCGAGTCAGGGGCGATGAACACTGAAGCTTTCTTT. Protein sequence: CASSESGAMNTEAFF.